The 24 T cell receptor beta chains given below trace back to one sample, sequenced in a study of T cell responses to AZD1222 COVID-19 vaccine. The assay was immunoSEQ multiplex PCR, and TCRdb's table has in-frame clones only and misses some. The data contain roughly 110,000 clones, approximately 88% of them seen just once; the ten biggest clones take up under 6.5%. The input for sequencing was peripheral blood, taken 28 days after the second AZD1222 dose. The receptors derive from an adult who received the AZD1222 COVID-19 vaccine.

V and J are TRBV2 and TRBJ1-5; TRBD1 matches 12 bases. CDR3 length: 14 amino acids. The V gene end was trimmed by 6 bases and the J gene end by 5 bases; junction bases not matched to a gene: 2. The germline V gene has CDR1 SNHLY and CDR2 FYNNEI. The CDR3 nucleotides are TGTGCCAGCAGCGGGACAGGGGGCCATCAGCCCCAGCATTTT. Its translation is CASSGTGGHQPQHF.

This clone was recorded only once. V gene TRBV2 combines with J gene TRBJ2-5; D unresolved. The V end lost 7 bases, the J end lost 5 bases, and 17 bases lay between the germline ends. The CDR3 runs to 14 residues. Germline CDR1 is SNHLY and CDR2 is FYNNEI. This CDR3 is CASTETRGTETQYF. The CDR3 nucleotides read TGTGCCAGCACTGAGACCCGCGGAACGGAGACCCAGTACTTC.

The V and J genes are TRBV7-2 and TRBJ1-4; D possibly corresponds to TRBD1 (5 bases). CDR1 SGHTA and CDR2 FQGNSA come from the germline V gene. The CDR3 is made up of 16 amino acids. Trimming pared 1 base from V and 0 bases from J, leaving 9 bases between. The CDR3 is CASSLGGGSTNEKLFF. Here the CDR3 DNA reads TGTGCCAGCAGCTTAGGGGGGGGATCAACTAATGAAAAACTGTTTTTT.

The V call is TRBV3-1 (or the pseudogene TRBV3-2), the J call TRBJ1-2, with D tentatively TRBD1 (5 bases). CDR1 is LGHDT and CDR2 is YNNKEL in the germline V gene (reference sequence). V gave up 1 base and J gave up 1 base, with 10 bases separating them. CDR3 length: 15 amino acids. The CDR3 DNA reads TGTGCCAGCAGCCAAGTCCCAGGGAATAACTATGGCTACACCTTC. The encoded protein is CASSQVPGNNYGYTF.

V is TRBV7-2 and J is TRBJ1-3; D uncertain. The CDR3 is 17 residues long. Between the trimmed V and J ends, which lost 1 base and 1 base, there was a span of 14 bases. Per germline, CDR1 SGHTA and CDR2 FQGNSA. The CDR3 nucleotides read TGTGCCAGCAGCTTAGTTGGGTTGGTGGGGTCTGGAAACACCATATATTTT. Its protein product is CASSLVGLVGSGNTIYF.

The DNA for the CDR3 is TGTGCCAGCAGCCAAGATTCGGGGACTAGCGGGGTTCGCGAGCAGTACTTC. Translation: CASSQDSGTSGVREQYF. V gene TRBV3-1 (or the pseudogene TRBV3-2) combines with J gene TRBJ2-7, with 13 bases matching TRBD2. CDR1 is LGHDT and CDR2 is YNNKEL in the germline V gene (reference sequence). The CDR3 length is 17 residues. V trimming: 0 bases; J trimming: 6 bases; junction bases outside the gene matches: 8.

This CDR3 reads CASECSGHLRRAEAFF. As DNA, the CDR3 is TGTGCCAGCGAGTGCTCCGGGCATCTTAGAAGGGCTGAAGCTTTCTTT. V gene TRBV21-1 combines with J gene TRBJ1-1. TRBV21-1 represents a pseudogene. The CDR3 is 16 residues long.

With regard to this clone: At one end, the junction sequence differs from germline, possibly due to a read error. The gene calls are TRBV7-7 and TRBJ2-5; D may be TRBD1 (5 bases). Germline V gene sequence: CDR1 SSHAT, CDR2 FNYEAQ (reference sequence). The CDR3 totals 13 residues. The DNA of the CDR3 is TGTGCTAGCAGCTTAGGGGCGGAAGAGACCCAGTACTTC. This gives the protein CASSLGAEETQYF.

The chain employs TRBV18 and TRBJ1-5; D unclear. The CDR3 runs to 14 residues. V was trimmed by 3 bases and J by 2 bases, leaving 8 bases between them. Germline V gives CDR1 KGHSH, CDR2 LQKENI. The CDR3 coding sequence is TGTGCCAGCTCACCCGTCAATGGCAATCAGCCCCAGCATTTT. Residues: CASSPVNGNQPQHF.

This clone was counted between two and nine times. The V and J genes are TRBV6-5 and TRBJ1-4; D might be TRBD1 (5 bases). The CDR3 consists of 16 residues. V shed 0 bases and J shed 3 bases, with 11 bases lying between them. The germline V gene encodes CDR1 MNHEY and CDR2 SVGAGI. In DNA form, the CDR3 reads TGTGCCAGCAGTTACTCTTCCCGAGGGGCTAATGAAAAACTGTTTTTT. Translation gives CASSYSSRGANEKLFF.

About this clone: One end of the junction is discordant with germline, which a read error may explain. The same CDR3 can be traced to other DNA sequences in this sample. This sequence joins TRBV15 and TRBJ2-3, with TRBD2 matching over 13 bases. This CDR3 is built from 16 residues. Per the germline V gene, CDR1 is LNHNV and CDR2 is YYDKDF (reference sequence). Written as DNA, the CDR3 is TGCGCCACCAGCACAACTAGCGGGGGGGGGTCAGATACGCAGTATTTT. Protein: CATSTTSGGGSDTQYF.

The V gene is TRBV18, the J gene TRBJ1-4; no reliable D call. Germline lookup yields CDR1 KGHSH and CDR2 LQKENI. The CDR3 sequence is 15 residues long. The V gene lost 0 bases and the J gene lost 7 bases, with 12 bases spanning the gap. CDR3 protein: CASSPPRAETEKLFF. The CDR3 region has the DNA TGTGCCAGCTCACCACCTCGGGCCGAGACTGAAAAACTGTTTTTT. Filled out from reference TRBV18 and TRBJ1-4, the complete variable domain reads NAGVMQNPRHLVRRRGQEARLRCSPMKGHSHVYWYRQLPEEGLKFMVYLQKENIIDESGMPKERFSAEFPKEGPSILRIQQVVRGDSAAYFCASSPPRAETEKLFFGSGTQLSVL.

The chain links TRBV28 to TRBJ1-5; the D is unclear. The CDR3 is 13 residues long. Per the germline V gene, CDR1 is MDHEN and CDR2 is SYDVKM. V gave up 8 bases and J gave up 6 bases, with 14 bases separating them. The CDR3 region has the DNA TGTGCCAGCGTGGGCACCCAGAGTCAGCCCCAGCATTTT. Protein product: CASVGTQSQPQHF.

CDR3 loop: CASSLESNQPQHF. As DNA, the CDR3 is TGTGCCAGCAGCTTAGAAAGCAATCAGCCCCAGCATTTT. The chain has TRBV11-2 and TRBJ1-5; no reliable D call. The germline CDR1 and CDR2 sequences are SGHAT and FQNNGV. The CDR3 sequence is 13 residues long. Trimming shortened V by 0 bases and J by 1 base, and 1 base separated the two germline ends.

The chain links TRBV7-9 to TRBJ1-2; 9 bases align to TRBD1. This CDR3 is built from 16 residues. V gave up 2 bases and J gave up 5 bases; unmatched junction bases: 9. CDR1 and CDR2 (germline): SEHNR, FQNEAQ (reference sequence). In DNA, the CDR3 is TGTGCCAGCAGCTTACGTGGGACAGGGCCAGGATATGGCTACACCTTC. It yields the protein CASSLRGTGPGYGYTF.

This clone came up a few times. The rearrangement joins TRBV5-1 to TRBJ1-1; D may be TRBD1 (5 bases). The CDR3 loop spans 14 amino acids. The germline V gene encodes CDR1 SGHRS and CDR2 YFSETQ. The germline V and J ends were trimmed by 4 bases and 5 bases, with 15 bases remaining between them. The DNA of the CDR3 is TGCGCCAGCAGCCTCGGAGGGGTCGGTACTGAAGCTTTCTTT. Protein product: CASSLGGVGTEAFF.

The chain couples TRBV11-2 to TRBJ2-1, with D hard to call. V shed 6 bases and J shed 10 bases, with 10 bases lying between them. This CDR3 is built from 11 residues. Germline V gives CDR1 SGHAT, CDR2 FQNNGV. The CDR3 here is CASSRSDEQFF. CDR3 DNA sequence: TGTGCCAGCAGTCGAAGCGACGAGCAGTTCTTC.

The chain employs TRBV6-5 and TRBJ1-2, with 10 bases lining up with TRBD1. This CDR3 contains 16 residues. Germline-derived CDR1 and CDR2 are MNHEY and SVGAGI. V gave up 0 bases and J gave up 3 bases; unmatched junction bases: 4. CDR3 in amino acids: CASSYSETGGHYGYTF. CDR3 in DNA: TGTGCCAGCAGTTACTCGGAGACAGGGGGCCACTATGGCTACACCTTC.

This clone was seen only a few times. This chain connects TRBV6-1 to TRBJ1-2; TRBD1 aligns across 9 bases. The CDR3 covers 16 residues. V shed 2 bases and J 1 base; nucleotides not matched to a gene: 5. Germline lookup yields CDR1 MNHNS and CDR2 SASEGT. In DNA form, the CDR3 reads TGTGCCAGCAGTGAATTACAGGGGGCGCTTAACTATGGCTACACCTTC. This codes for CASSELQGALNYGYTF.

V and J are TRBV24-1 and TRBJ1-1; possible D gene TRBD1, 5 bases. In germline, CDR1 is KGHDR, CDR2 SFDVKD. This CDR3 is 13 amino acids long. V shed 3 bases and J shed 11 bases, with 15 bases lying between them. The CDR3 reads CATSDATGLNAFF. The CDR3 DNA follows: TGTGCCACCAGTGATGCTACGGGACTGAACGCTTTCTTT.

This rearrangement joins TRBV3-1 (or the pseudogene TRBV3-2) to TRBJ2-5, with TRBD2 matching over 7 bases. Germline-derived CDR1 and CDR2 are LGHDT and YNNKEL (reference sequence). V lost 4 bases and J lost 0; bases outside the gene matches: 5. This CDR3 region has 15 residues. CDR3 bases: TGTGCCAGCAGCCTGAACCGGGGGGACCAAGAGACCCAGTACTTC. As protein: CASSLNRGDQETQYF.

This clone was recorded only once. This sequence joins TRBV5-8 and TRBJ1-6, with TRBD1 matching 12 bases. The CDR3 contains 19 residues. Germline V gene sequence: CDR1 SGHTS, CDR2 YDEGEE. After removal of 0 bases from V and 3 bases from J, the junction contained 7 bases not matched to a gene. The CDR3 DNA is TGTGCCAGCAGCTTGGCCTCGGGACAGGGGGCTCACTATAATTCACCCCTCCACTTT. Translated: CASSLASGQGAHYNSPLHF. The variable domain in full, completed from reference TRBV5-8 and TRBJ1-6, reads EAGVTQSPTHLIKTRGQQATLRCSPISGHTSVYWYQQALGLGLQFLLWYDEGEERNRGNFPPRFSGRQFPNYSSELNVNALELEDSALYLCASSLASGQGAHYNSPLHFGNGTRLTVT.

The rearrangement joins TRBV9 to TRBJ1-4; 10 nucleotides agree with TRBD1. The trim removed 4 bases at V and 8 bases at J, leaving 5 bases unmatched. The CDR3 totals 14 residues. Germline V gives CDR1 SGDLS, CDR2 YYNGEE. CDR3 protein: CASSSGQGGEKLFF. The CDR3 bases are TGTGCCAGCAGCTCAGGACAGGGGGGGGAAAAACTGTTTTTT. The whole variable domain, filled in from reference TRBV9 and TRBJ1-4, reads DSGVTQTPKHLITATGQRVTLRCSPRSGDLSVYWYQQSLDQGLQFLIQYYNGEERAKGNILERFSAQQFPDLHSELNLSSLELGDSALYFCASSSGQGGEKLFFGSGTQLSVL.

The chain links TRBV6-5 to TRBJ2-3; D possibly matches TRBD1 or TRBD2 (7 bases each). Germline CDR1 reads MNHEY; CDR2 reads SVGAGI. V was cut by 6 bases and J by 4 bases, with 11 bases left in between. The CDR3 is 13 residues long. CDR3: CASRQGGADTQYF. The DNA of the CDR3 is TGTGCCAGCAGGCAGGGGGGGGCAGATACGCAGTATTTT.